The 26 T cell receptor beta chains in this list originate from one sample, sequenced in a study of blood T cells in healthy people across ages. A second PCR of 7 to 11 cycles used a sample-barcoded 5' primer and a J-beta primer mix. TCRdb redid the calling of the 5' RACE reads with MiXCR, one entry per CDR3 protein. The profile covers hundreds of thousands of distinct CDR3 sequences, with around 25% appearing a single time and 3% taken by the ten largest. This sample also appeared in a second study, on T cells of mothers and their children.

Sequencing was performed on blood. The receptors stem from a boy between 10 and 17 years old in good health.

This clonotype was picked up a small number of times. DNA for the CDR3: TGTGCCAGGGGACAGCGTCAAGAGACCCAGTACTTC. Its protein product is CARGQRQETQYF. V and J are TRBV2 and TRBJ2-5, with 7 bases matching TRBD1. V gave up 9 bases and J gave up 2 bases; unmatched junction bases: 3. There are 12 residues in the CDR3. Germline-derived CDR1 and CDR2 are SNHLY and FYNNEI.

The chain is built from TRBV20-1 and TRBJ2-1, with TRBD1 as a possible D gene (8 bases). This CDR3 comprises 14 residues. Trimming took off 5 bases at V and 6 bases at J, with 17 bases between the two ends. In germline, CDR1 is DFQATT, CDR2 SNEGSKA (reference sequence). DNA of the CDR3: TGCAGTGCTGACGGACAGGGAGGGGGCAATGAGCAGTTCTTC. The encoded protein is CSADGQGGGNEQFF.

The V gene is TRBV12-3 or TRBV12-4, the J gene TRBJ1-4; perhaps TRBD1 as D (5 bases). The V end lost 6 bases, the J end lost 12 bases, and 23 bases lay between the germline ends. This CDR3 is 15 amino acids long. The CDR3 loop is CASSTTGLTKGELFF. Here the CDR3 DNA reads TGTGCCAGCAGCACAACGGGACTCACGAAGGGAGAACTGTTTTTT.

The chain employs TRBV28 and TRBJ2-7, with 13 nucleotides matching TRBD2. This CDR3 contains 17 residues. With 3 bases clipped from V and 3 bases from J, the junction kept 8 bases outside the gene matches. CDR1 and CDR2 from the germline V gene are MDHEN and SYDVKM. CDR3 protein: CASSFSGGLAGYYEQYF. The CDR3 DNA reads as TGTGCCAGCAGTTTTTCGGGGGGACTAGCGGGATACTACGAGCAGTACTTC.

This chain joins TRBV7-9 and TRBJ2-1; TRBD2 matches at 7 bases. The CDR3 has 13 amino acids. CDR1 and CDR2 (germline): SEHNR, FQNEAQ (reference sequence). With 4 bases clipped from V and 5 bases from J, the junction kept 2 bases outside the gene matches. CDR3 loop: CASSWGRDNEQFF. The CDR3, as DNA: TGTGCCAGCAGCTGGGGGAGGGACAATGAGCAGTTCTTC.

The genes are TRBV6-5 and TRBJ1-4, with D hard to call. CDR3 length: 13 amino acids. CDR1 is MNHEY, CDR2 SVGAGI, per germline. Trimming removed 5 bases at V and 8 bases at J, with 12 bases between. CDR3 loop: CASSGGGGEKLFF. In DNA, the CDR3 is TGTGCCAGCAGTGGAGGCGGTGGGGAAAAACTGTTTTTT.

J is TRBJ2-2 and V is TRBV4-1; unclear D gene. Deletions cut 0 bases from V and 1 base from J, with 6 bases between. The length of the CDR3 is 15 residues. Germline V gene lookup returns CDR1 MGHRA and CDR2 YSYEKL. CDR3: CASSQDAGNTGELFF. The CDR3 nucleotides are TGCGCCAGCAGCCAAGATGCAGGGAACACCGGGGAGCTGTTTTTT.

This clonotype has more than one count but fewer than ten. The V gene is TRBV15, the J gene TRBJ2-3; 11 nucleotides align to TRBD2. J gave up 5 bases and V 2 bases, and 9 bases lay outside the gene matches. Germline V gene sequence: CDR1 LNHNV, CDR2 YYDKDF (reference sequence). The CDR3 spans 17 residues. The CDR3 coding sequence is TGTGCCACCAGCAGATCGGGGAGACTAGCGGGGCAAGATACGCAGTATTTT. Its translation: CATSRSGRLAGQDTQYF.

The CDR3 sequence: CSVEGGWNTEAFF. The CDR3 nucleotides are TGCAGCGTTGAGGGGGGGTGGAACACTGAAGCTTTCTTT. V usage is TRBV29-1 and J usage is TRBJ1-1, with D possibly matching TRBD1 (5 bases). V lost 3 bases and J lost 1, with 9 bases in between. The CDR3 contains 13 residues. Germline CDR1 SQVTM, CDR2 ANQGSEA.

The table lists this clonotype with a few counts. The chain employs TRBV7-2 and TRBJ1-2; weak D call: TRBD1 (6 bases). CDR3 size: 14 residues. CDR1 is SGHTA and CDR2 is FQGNSA in the germline V gene. The V end lost 2 bases, the J end lost 2 bases, and 9 bases lay between the germline ends. The chain's CDR3 is CASSLFGGNYGYTF. For the CDR3, the DNA is TGTGCCAGCAGCTTATTCGGGGGCAACTATGGCTACACCTTC.

The chain couples TRBV6-6 to TRBJ2-5; 8 bases line up with TRBD2. V gave up 0 bases and J gave up 4 bases; unmatched junction bases: 4. CDR1 MNHNY and CDR2 SVGAGI come from the germline V gene (reference sequence). The CDR3 runs 15 residues. CDR3 in DNA: TGTGCCAGCAGTTACTCTAGCGGGGCCCCAGAGACCCAGTACTTC. Translated, it gives CASSYSSGAPETQYF.

This clonotype was observed a few times. The rearrangement uses TRBV29-1 and TRBJ1-1; D gene ambiguous. The CDR3 contains 11 residues. The V and J ends lost 7 bases and 4 bases respectively, with 10 bases between them. Looked up from germline, CDR1 is SQVTM and CDR2 is ANQGSEA. The CDR3: CSADRGTEAFF. DNA of the CDR3: TGCAGCGCCGACCGGGGCACTGAAGCTTTCTTT.

This chain joins TRBV4-2 and TRBJ2-7; D is ambiguous. Germline V CDR1 and CDR2: LGHNA, YNFKEQ. Trimming removed 0 bases from V and 5 bases from J, with 11 bases in between. The CDR3 consists of 14 residues. This chain's CDR3 is CASSQESTQNEQYF. In DNA, the CDR3 is TGTGCCAGCAGCCAAGAGAGCACCCAGAACGAGCAGTACTTC.

This chain connects TRBV6-5 to TRBJ1-6; D gene unclear. Trimming removed 0 bases at V and 3 bases at J, with 0 bases between. Germline CDR1 reads MNHEY; CDR2 reads SVGAGI. The CDR3 consists of 13 residues. The CDR3 region has the DNA TGTGCCAGCAGTTACTCCTATAATTCACCCCTCCACTTT. It translates to CASSYSYNSPLHF.

Points on this clonotype: The junction departs from the called germline gene at one end, perhaps through a read error. The V gene is TRBV5-1, the J gene TRBJ2-7; D uncertain. The V gene's germline CDR1 is SGHRS and CDR2 YFSETQ. The CDR3 contains 13 residues. CDR3 nucleotide sequence: TGCGCCAGCAGCTTGGGTAGGACCTACGAGCAGTGCTTC. It is translated as CASSLGRTYEQCF.

A word on this clonotype: At one of its ends the junction is not consistent with the germline gene, which may arise from a read error. This chain uses TRBV4-1 with TRBJ1-4; no reliable D call. This CDR3 is built from 11 residues. CDR1 is MGHRA and CDR2 is YSYEKL in the germline V gene. The CDR3 here is CASSLDRKLFF. For the CDR3, the DNA is TGCGCTAGCAGCCTGGATCGTAAACTGTTTTTT.

This clonotype turned up a few times. The chain is built from TRBV6-1 and TRBJ2-6; 9 bases are shared with TRBD1. CDR3 length equals 17 residues. The V segment lost 8 bases and the J segment 0 bases; nucleotides outside the gene matches: 8. Germline loops: CDR1 MNHNS, CDR2 SASEGT. In DNA, the CDR3 is TGTGCCAGCGGGACAGGGACAACAGACTCTGGGGCCAACGTCCTGACTTTC. Translated: CASGTGTTDSGANVLTF.

The V gene is TRBV9, the J gene TRBJ2-7, with D hard to call. The end of the DNA fits TRBJ2-1 better, so the J call may be wrong. The CDR3 runs to 16 residues. From germline, CDR1 is SGDLS and CDR2 YYNGEE. This CDR3 reads CASSSDPLRYYNEQFF. DNA for the CDR3: TGTGCCAGCAGCTCCGACCCCCTCCGTTACTACAATGAGCAGTTCTTC.

CDR3 sequence reads: CASSSGGRQETQYF. The CDR3 DNA follows: TGCGCCAGCAGCTCCGGAGGCAGACAAGAGACCCAGTACTTC. The V and J genes are TRBV5-1 and TRBJ2-5, with D possibly being TRBD2 (5 bases). Germline V CDR1 and CDR2: SGHRS, YFSETQ. The germline V and J ends were trimmed by 3 bases and 2 bases, with 11 bases remaining between them. This CDR3 has 14 residues.

The chain uses TRBV27 and TRBJ2-7; the match to TRBD1 covers 9 bases. CDR3 length: 16 residues. The V and J ends lost 8 bases and 0 bases, in that order; junction bases with no gene match: 11. Germline CDR1 and CDR2: MNHEY and SMNVEV (reference sequence). This chain's CDR3 is CASSLFGQGSSYEQYF. CDR3 in DNA: TGTGCCAGCTCTCTCTTCGGACAGGGGAGCTCCTACGAGCAGTACTTC.

This clonotype showed up many times. The CDR3 protein is CASSSDTPGRRYEQYF. The CDR3 bases are TGTGCCAGCAGTTCTGACACACCGGGACGGAGATACGAGCAGTACTTC. The gene calls are TRBV12-3 or TRBV12-4 and TRBJ2-7, with D perhaps TRBD1 or TRBD2 (5 bases each). V dropped 4 bases and J dropped 4 bases, with 20 bases sitting between them. The CDR3 loop spans 16 amino acids.

The chain combines TRBV20-1 with TRBJ2-5; 7 bases are shared with TRBD2. Germline V CDR1 and CDR2: DFQATT, SNEGSKA (reference sequence). CDR3 length equals 13 residues. V trimming: 4 bases; J trimming: 6 bases; junction bases outside the gene matches: 8. This chain's CDR3 is CSATSTSWKTQYF. The CDR3 DNA reads TGCAGTGCTACCTCGACTAGCTGGAAGACCCAGTACTTC.

This sequence joins TRBV5-1 and TRBJ2-5; D ambiguous. V was clipped by 7 bases and J by 5 bases, with 15 bases between them. CDR1 is SGHRS, CDR2 YFSETQ, per germline. The CDR3 contains 13 residues. CDR3 in amino acids: CASSSQWRETQYF. The CDR3 bases are TGCGCCAGCTCCTCCCAATGGCGGGAGACCCAGTACTTC. The full variable domain, in which reference TRBV5-1 and TRBJ2-5 provide the parts outside the CDR3, is KAGVTQTPRYLIKTRGQQVTLSCSPISGHRSVSWYQQTPGQGLQFLFEYFSETQRNKGNFPGRFSGRQFSNSRSEMNVSTLELGDSALYLCASSSQWRETQYFGPGTRLLVL.

This clonotype was observed a few times. CDR3 sequence: CASSLDGMNYGYTF. The CDR3 nucleotides are TGTGCCAGCAGTTTAGACGGGATGAACTATGGCTACACCTTC. The J gene is TRBJ1-2, the V gene TRBV27, with D hard to call. This CDR3 has 14 amino acids. Germline V gene data show CDR1 as MNHEY and CDR2 as SMNVEV (reference sequence). Deletions cut 2 bases from V and 2 bases from J, with 9 bases between.

This clonotype has a handful of counts. This chain uses TRBV29-1 with TRBJ2-5; 8 bases are a match to TRBD2. The DNA end is a closer match to TRBJ2-1, so the J assignment may be wrong. The length of the CDR3 is 12 residues. Germline CDR1 and CDR2: SQVTM and ANQGSEA. In DNA, the CDR3 is TGCAGCGGCCTAAGCGGGGGTGATGAGCAGTTCTTC. Its protein product is CSGLSGGDEQFF.

This clonotype was found a few times. The chain employs TRBV4-1 and TRBJ2-3; the D gene is possibly TRBD2 (5 bases). This CDR3 is built from 15 residues. From germline, CDR1 is MGHRA and CDR2 YSYEKL. V dropped 4 bases and J dropped 4 bases, with 15 bases sitting between them. The DNA of the CDR3 is TGCGCCAGCAGCCGCTCTTTTGTCGGGGCAGATACGCAGTATTTT. Residues: CASSRSFVGADTQYF.